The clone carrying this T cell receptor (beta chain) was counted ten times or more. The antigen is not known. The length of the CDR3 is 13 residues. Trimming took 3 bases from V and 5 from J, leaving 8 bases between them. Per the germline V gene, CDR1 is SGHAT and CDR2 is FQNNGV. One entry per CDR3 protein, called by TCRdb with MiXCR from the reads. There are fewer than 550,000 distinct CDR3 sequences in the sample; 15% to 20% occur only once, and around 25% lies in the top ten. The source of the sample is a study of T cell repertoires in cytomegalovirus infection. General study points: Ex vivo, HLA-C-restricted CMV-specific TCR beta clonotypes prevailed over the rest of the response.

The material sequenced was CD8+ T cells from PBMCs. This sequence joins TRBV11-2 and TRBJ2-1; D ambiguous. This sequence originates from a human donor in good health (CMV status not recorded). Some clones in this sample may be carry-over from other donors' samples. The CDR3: CASSFYQDNEQFF. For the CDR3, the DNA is TGTGCCAGCAGCTTTTATCAGGACAATGAGCAGTTCTTC.